Each of the 23 T cell receptor beta chains below was sequenced from the same sample in a study of T cells in Graves' hyperthyroidism and ophthalmopathy. The TCR beta CDR3 regions underwent amplification using RNA transcripts as the source. The TCR CDR3 first-round RT-PCR relied on the HTBI primer set. TCRdb recomputed calls from the multiplex PCR reads with MiXCR, one row per CDR3 protein. Of about 770,000 distinct CDR3 sequences detected, around a sixth appear once; the ten largest clones hold about a sixth. The sample taken for sequencing was blood. These receptors were taken from a woman between 50 and 59 years old with Graves' hyperthyroidism that later progressed to Graves' ophthalmopathy.

The V call is TRBV9, the J call TRBJ1-1; D is unclear. V lost 0 bases and J lost 4, with 7 bases in between. Per the germline V gene, CDR1 is SGDLS and CDR2 is YYNGEE. This CDR3 comprises 13 residues. The CDR3 loop reads CASSVGRFTEAFF. CDR3 sequence (DNA): TGTGCCAGCAGCGTAGGCAGATTCACTGAAGCTTTCTTT.

This clonotype was seen only once. The chain's CDR3 is CASSSRQTLPSGANVLTF. The CDR3 DNA reads as TGTGCCAGCAGTTCGAGACAGACCCTCCCCTCTGGGGCCAACGTCCTGACTTTC. The J gene is TRBJ2-6, the V gene TRBV27, with D perhaps TRBD1 (5 bases). V gave up 4 bases and J gave up 0 bases, with 16 bases separating them. Germline lookup yields CDR1 MNHEY and CDR2 SMNVEV (reference sequence). The CDR3 contains 18 residues.

This clonotype was found a few times. This CDR3 is CSVEPPTSGGGETQYF. The CDR3 DNA sequence: TGCAGCGTTGAACCGCCGACTAGCGGGGGGGGAGAGACCCAGTACTTC. This sequence joins TRBV29-1 and TRBJ2-5, with TRBD2 identical over 14 bases. V was clipped by 2 bases and J by 4 bases; unmatched bases: 6. The CDR3 totals 16 residues. Germline-derived CDR1 and CDR2 are SQVTM and ANQGSEA. Looking up the rest from reference TRBV29-1 and TRBJ2-5 gives the full variable domain: SAVISQKPSRDICQRGTSLTIQCQVDSQVTMMFWYRQQPGQSLTLIATANQGSEATYESGFVIDKFPISRPNLTFSTLTVSNMSPEDSSIYLCSVEPPTSGGGETQYFGPGTRLLVL.

The chain joins TRBV20-1 to TRBJ2-3; 11 bases agree with TRBD2. CDR1 is DFQATT and CDR2 is SNEGSKA in the germline V gene (reference sequence). Germline trimming cut 2 bases from V and 6 bases from J; bases unmatched to any gene: 7. The CDR3 runs to 15 residues. This chain's CDR3 is CSARMPSGGSDTQYF. The CDR3 bases are TGCAGTGCTAGAATGCCTAGCGGGGGGTCTGATACGCAGTATTTT.

This clonotype was picked up many times. The CDR3 DNA follows: TGTGCCAGCAGCTTCCGGGGACAGGCACAAGAGACCCAGTACTTC. This sequence encodes CASSFRGQAQETQYF. The J gene is TRBJ2-5, the V gene TRBV11-2; 8 nucleotides align to TRBD1. V lost 3 bases and J lost 2; bases outside the gene matches: 5. CDR1 is SGHAT, CDR2 FQNNGV, per germline. The CDR3 sequence is 15 residues long.

This clonotype was recorded at least ten times. The chain is built from TRBV12-3 or TRBV12-4 and TRBJ1-2, with D maybe TRBD1 (5 bases). The CDR3 has 12 residues. Trimming took 6 bases from V and 4 from J, leaving 9 bases between them. The chain's CDR3 is CASSRTTYGYTF. In nucleotides, the CDR3 is TGTGCCAGCAGCCGGACAACCTATGGCTACACCTTC.

This clonotype was found many times. The gene calls are TRBV12-5 and TRBJ2-3; weak D call: TRBD1 (6 bases). The V gene lost 7 bases and the J gene lost 2 bases, with 10 bases spanning the gap. The V gene's germline CDR1 is LGHNT and CDR2 FRNRAP. The CDR3 runs to 13 residues. As DNA, the CDR3 is TGTGCTAGTGCCGGACAGCACACAGATACGCAGTATTTT. It codes for CASAGQHTDTQYF.

This clonotype was observed at least ten times. V is TRBV11-2 and J is TRBJ1-6, with D unclear. Per the germline V gene, CDR1 is SGHAT and CDR2 is FQNNGV. The CDR3 loop spans 16 amino acids. Trimming took 2 bases from V and 5 from J, leaving 13 bases between them. The CDR3 nucleotides are TGTGCCAGCAGCTTACGTTTGACTGTAGATAATTCACCCCTCCACTTT. The encoded protein is CASSLRLTVDNSPLHF.

The chain uses TRBV12-3 or TRBV12-4 and TRBJ1-5; unclear D gene. Trimming shortened V by 6 bases and J by 7 bases, and 10 bases separated the two germline ends. The CDR3 has 12 amino acids. The CDR3 DNA is TGTGCCAGCAGCCTCTTTAGGCAGCCCCAGCATTTT. This encodes CASSLFRQPQHF.

The chain carries TRBV19 and TRBJ2-3; 8 nucleotides agree with TRBD2. Germline trimming cut 3 bases from V and 6 bases from J; bases unmatched to any gene: 11. The CDR3 is made up of 16 amino acids. The V gene's germline CDR1 is LNHDA and CDR2 SQIVND (reference sequence). CDR3 loop: CASSILRGGAVDTQYF. The CDR3 DNA sequence: TGTGCCAGTAGTATCCTACGGGGGGGGGCCGTTGATACGCAGTATTTT.

This clonotype showed up many times. This rearrangement joins TRBV11-1 to TRBJ1-2; TRBD1 is a possible D gene (6 bases). The germline V gene has CDR1 SGHAT and CDR2 FQDESV (reference sequence). Trimming pared 1 base from V and 6 bases from J, leaving 12 bases between. The CDR3 spans 14 residues. The CDR3 DNA reads TGTGCCAGCAGCTTAGGCAGGGGCGCGGATGGCTACACCTTC. It translates to CASSLGRGADGYTF.

The chain combines TRBV6-1 with TRBJ1-1; D is unresolved. The CDR3 totals 13 residues. Germline lookup yields CDR1 MNHNS and CDR2 SASEGT. Trimming removed 6 bases at V and 3 bases at J, with 11 bases between. The CDR3 sequence: CASSSVADTEAFF. The CDR3, as DNA: TGTGCCAGCAGCTCAGTAGCGGACACTGAAGCTTTCTTT.

This clonotype came up a few times. The chain links TRBV19 to TRBJ2-1, with 7 bases aligning to TRBD1. The CDR3 spans 12 residues. The ends lost 6 bases at V and 7 bases at J; junction bases unmatched: 3. The V gene's germline CDR1 is LNHDA and CDR2 SQIVND (reference sequence). The chain's CDR3 is CASSTGANEQFF. As DNA, the CDR3 is TGTGCCAGTAGCACAGGGGCAAATGAGCAGTTCTTC.

This chain connects TRBV5-1 to TRBJ2-7; TRBD2 matches 10 bases. The CDR3 has 15 amino acids. CDR1 is SGHRS, CDR2 YFSETQ, per germline. V shed 4 bases and J 2 bases; nucleotides not matched to a gene: 6. For the CDR3, the DNA is TGCGCCAGCAGCCCCCGGAGCGGGGGGGCCTACGAGCAGTACTTC. It yields the protein CASSPRSGGAYEQYF.

This chain links TRBV7-8 with TRBJ1-2; D perhaps matches TRBD1 (6 bases). Trimming pared 4 bases from V and 5 bases from J, leaving 11 bases between. CDR3 size: 13 residues. Germline V gene lookup returns CDR1 SGHVS and CDR2 FQNEAQ. CDR3 nucleotide sequence: TGTGCCAGCAGCTCCTGGACAGAGTATGGCTACACCTTC. Its protein product is CASSSWTEYGYTF.

In this sample, this clonotype turned up many times. V usage is TRBV5-1 and J usage is TRBJ2-7, with D perhaps TRBD1 (6 bases). Trimming took 2 bases from V and 4 from J, leaving 16 bases between them. CDR3 length: 15 amino acids. Germline CDR1 is SGHRS and CDR2 is YFSETQ. This chain's CDR3 is CASSFSQGGQYEQYF. The CDR3 DNA follows: TGCGCCAGCAGCTTTTCTCAAGGGGGTCAGTACGAGCAGTACTTC.

At least ten counts were recorded for this clonotype. This chain links TRBV20-1 with TRBJ1-1, with D possibly being TRBD1 (6 bases). The length of the CDR3 is 15 residues. The germline gives CDR1 DFQATT, CDR2 SNEGSKA (reference sequence). Trimming cost V 3 bases and J 1 base, with 15 bases left between them. For the CDR3, the DNA is TGCAGTGCTAGGGAACTCACAGGGTCGAACACTGAAGCTTTCTTT. It is translated as CSARELTGSNTEAFF.

The V gene is TRBV6-5, the J gene TRBJ1-3; D unresolved. The CDR3 has 15 residues. Trimming left V 2 bases short and J 0 bases short, with 8 bases between. Germline V gene sequence: CDR1 MNHEY, CDR2 SVGAGI. In nucleotides, the CDR3 is TGTGCCAGCAGTTACACCCGGAGCTCTGGAAACACCATATATTTT. Translation: CASSYTRSSGNTIYF.

The chain uses TRBV20-1 and TRBJ2-1; 13 nucleotides align to TRBD2. The germline gives CDR1 DFQATT, CDR2 SNEGSKA (reference sequence). Unmatched junction bases numbered 6, after V lost 5 bases and J lost 2 bases. This CDR3 spans 16 amino acids. The CDR3 DNA reads TGCAGTGCTGGGACTAGCGGGGATAAAACCTACAATGAGCAGTTCTTC. Residues: CSAGTSGDKTYNEQFF.

This clonotype has more than one count but fewer than ten. The chain recombines TRBV7-3 with TRBJ1-5; D not resolved. The CDR3 runs 13 residues. The germline V and J ends were trimmed by 4 bases and 6 bases, with 10 bases remaining between them. From germline, CDR1 is SGHTA and CDR2 FQGTGA. The CDR3 DNA reads TGTGCCAGCAGCTCGACTCCCGGTCAGCCCCAGCATTTT. It is translated as CASSSTPGQPQHF.

This clonotype was observed many times. This chain uses TRBV19 with TRBJ1-1; 7 nucleotides align to TRBD1. CDR1 is LNHDA and CDR2 is SQIVND in the germline V gene (reference sequence). The CDR3 runs 16 residues. The ends lost 10 bases at V and 2 bases at J; junction bases unmatched: 16. The DNA of the CDR3 is TGTGCCACCTCGGCCGGGACAGACTCCTTAAACACTGAAGCTTTCTTT. It yields the protein CATSAGTDSLNTEAFF.

The J gene is TRBJ1-4, the V gene TRBV27; TRBD1 agrees at 7 bases. Germline loops: CDR1 MNHEY, CDR2 SMNVEV (reference sequence). This CDR3 spans 14 amino acids. V was clipped by 5 bases and J by 3 bases; unmatched bases: 3. The CDR3 DNA reads as TGTGCCAGCAGTCGGACAGGCCCTAATGAAAAACTGTTTTTT. Encoded protein: CASSRTGPNEKLFF.

This clonotype was observed a handful of times. V gene TRBV10-3 combines with J gene TRBJ1-6; 7 nucleotides agree with TRBD1. Germline V gene sequence: CDR1 ENHRY, CDR2 SYGVKD. This CDR3 has 17 residues. Losses at the gene ends were 6 bases for V and 10 bases for J; bases not matched to a gene: 18. CDR3 DNA sequence: TGTGCCATCAGGGGCCGAGCCCTTCCGACAGGGAACTCACCCCTCCACTTT. Amino acid sequence: CAIRGRALPTGNSPLHF.